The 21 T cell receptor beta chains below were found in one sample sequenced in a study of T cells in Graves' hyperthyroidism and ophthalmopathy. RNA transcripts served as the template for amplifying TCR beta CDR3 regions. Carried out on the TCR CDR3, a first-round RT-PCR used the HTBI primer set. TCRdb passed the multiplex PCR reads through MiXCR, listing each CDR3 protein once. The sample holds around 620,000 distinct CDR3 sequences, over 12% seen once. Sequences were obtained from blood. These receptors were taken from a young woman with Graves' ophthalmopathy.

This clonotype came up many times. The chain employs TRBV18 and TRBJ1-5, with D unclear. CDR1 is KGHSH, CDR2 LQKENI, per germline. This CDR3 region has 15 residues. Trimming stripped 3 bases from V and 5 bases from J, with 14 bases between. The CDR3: CASSPRQDHYQPQHF. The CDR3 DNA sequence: TGTGCCAGCTCACCGCGGCAAGACCATTATCAGCCCCAGCATTTT.

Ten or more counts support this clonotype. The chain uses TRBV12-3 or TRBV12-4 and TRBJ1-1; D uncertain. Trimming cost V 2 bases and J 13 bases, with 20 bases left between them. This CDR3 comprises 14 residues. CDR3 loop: CASSLYGIPNLVFF. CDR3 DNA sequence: TGTGCCAGCAGTTTATATGGGATCCCGAACCTGGTTTTCTTT.

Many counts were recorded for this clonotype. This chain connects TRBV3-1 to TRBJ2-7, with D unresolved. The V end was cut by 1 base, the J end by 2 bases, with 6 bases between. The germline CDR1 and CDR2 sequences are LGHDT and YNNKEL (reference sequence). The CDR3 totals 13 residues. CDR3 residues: CASSQGRTYEQYF. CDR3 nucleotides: TGTGCCAGCAGCCAAGGCAGGACCTACGAGCAGTACTTC.

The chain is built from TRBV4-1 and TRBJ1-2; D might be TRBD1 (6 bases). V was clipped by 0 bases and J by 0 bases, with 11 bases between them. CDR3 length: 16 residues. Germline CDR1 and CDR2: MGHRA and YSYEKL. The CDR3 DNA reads TGCGCCAGCAGCCAAGATAAGGGGGGAGCTAACTATGGCTACACCTTC. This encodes CASSQDKGGANYGYTF.

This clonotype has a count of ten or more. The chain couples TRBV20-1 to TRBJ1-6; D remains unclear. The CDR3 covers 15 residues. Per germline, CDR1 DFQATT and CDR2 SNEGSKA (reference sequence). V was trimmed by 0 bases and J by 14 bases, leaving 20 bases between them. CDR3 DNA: TGCAGTGCTAGAGATTCGCAACTCGGCGAAGGGACCCTCCACTTT. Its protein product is CSARDSQLGEGTLHF.

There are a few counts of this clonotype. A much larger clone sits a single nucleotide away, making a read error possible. In DNA form, the CDR3 reads TGTGCCAGCAGCTCTAGGGGGGCAGGGGCTAGGAACACTGAAGCTTTCTTT. It yields the protein CASSSRGAGARNTEAFF. The V gene is TRBV7-9, the J gene TRBJ1-1; tentative D call: TRBD1 (6 bases). The CDR3 extends over 17 amino acids. Germline V CDR1 and CDR2: SEHNR, FQNEAQ (reference sequence). Trimming removed 4 bases from V and 1 base from J, with 19 bases in between.

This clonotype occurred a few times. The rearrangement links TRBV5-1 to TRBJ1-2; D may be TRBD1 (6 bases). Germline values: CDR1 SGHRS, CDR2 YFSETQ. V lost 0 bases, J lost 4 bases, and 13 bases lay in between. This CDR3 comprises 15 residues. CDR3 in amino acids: CASSLADSRGYGYTF. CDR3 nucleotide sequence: TGCGCCAGCAGCTTGGCAGATAGCAGGGGCTATGGCTACACCTTC.

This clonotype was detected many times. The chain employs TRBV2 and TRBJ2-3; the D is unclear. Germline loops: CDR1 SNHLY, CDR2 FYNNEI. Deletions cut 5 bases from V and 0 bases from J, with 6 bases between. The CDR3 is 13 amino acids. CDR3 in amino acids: CASSKPSTDTQYF. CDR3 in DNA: TGTGCCAGCAGTAAACCCAGCACAGATACGCAGTATTTT.

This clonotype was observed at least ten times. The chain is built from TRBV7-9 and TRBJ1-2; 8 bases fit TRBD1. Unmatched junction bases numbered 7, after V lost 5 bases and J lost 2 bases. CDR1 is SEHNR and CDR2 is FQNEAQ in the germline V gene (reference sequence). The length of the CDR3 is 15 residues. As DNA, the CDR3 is TGTGCCAGCAGCCCACAGACAGGGGCGAACTATGGCTACACCTTC. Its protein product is CASSPQTGANYGYTF.

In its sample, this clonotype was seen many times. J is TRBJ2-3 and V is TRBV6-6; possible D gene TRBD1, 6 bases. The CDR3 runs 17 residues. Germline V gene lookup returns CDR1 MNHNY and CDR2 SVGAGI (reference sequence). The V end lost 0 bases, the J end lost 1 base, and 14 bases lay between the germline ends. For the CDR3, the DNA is TGTGCCAGCAGTTACTCGAGGGGCAGGGGCGGCACAGATACGCAGTATTTT. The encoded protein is CASSYSRGRGGTDTQYF.

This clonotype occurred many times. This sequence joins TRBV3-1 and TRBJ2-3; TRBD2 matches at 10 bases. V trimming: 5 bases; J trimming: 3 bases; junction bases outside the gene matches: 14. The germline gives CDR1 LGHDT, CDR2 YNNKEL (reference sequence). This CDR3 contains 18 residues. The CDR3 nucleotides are TGTGCCAGCAGCGGAAGGACTAGCGGACAGGGAGTAACAGATACGCAGTATTTT. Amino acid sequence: CASSGRTSGQGVTDTQYF.

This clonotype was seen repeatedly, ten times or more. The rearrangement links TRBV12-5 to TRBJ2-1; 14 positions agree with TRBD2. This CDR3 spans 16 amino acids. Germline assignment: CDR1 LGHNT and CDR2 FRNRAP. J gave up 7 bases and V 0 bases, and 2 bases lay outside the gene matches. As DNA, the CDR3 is TGTGCTAGTGGTTTGGTGGGACTAGCGGGAGTAAATGAGCAGTTCTTC. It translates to CASGLVGLAGVNEQFF.

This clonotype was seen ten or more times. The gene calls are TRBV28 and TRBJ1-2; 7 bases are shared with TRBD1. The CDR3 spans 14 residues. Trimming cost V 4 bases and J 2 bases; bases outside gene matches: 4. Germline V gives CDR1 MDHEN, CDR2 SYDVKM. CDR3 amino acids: CASSSGTANYGYTF. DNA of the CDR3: TGTGCCAGCAGTTCCGGGACAGCCAACTATGGCTACACCTTC.

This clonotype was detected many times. CDR3 DNA sequence: TGTGCCAGCAGCCCCGGGACAGGGTCCCCCTACGAGCAGTACTTC. This translates into CASSPGTGSPYEQYF. This rearrangement joins TRBV6-1 to TRBJ2-7; TRBD1 matches at 9 bases. Per germline, CDR1 MNHNS and CDR2 SASEGT. This CDR3 comprises 15 residues. The junction had 8 bases not matched to a gene; V was cut back by 6 bases and J by 2 bases.

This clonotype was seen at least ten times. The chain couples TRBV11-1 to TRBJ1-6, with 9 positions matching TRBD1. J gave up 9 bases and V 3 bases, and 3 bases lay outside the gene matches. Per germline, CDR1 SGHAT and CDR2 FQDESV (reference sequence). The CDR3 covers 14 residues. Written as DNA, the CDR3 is TGTGCCAGCAGCTTCACAGGGGGCACTTCACCCCTCCACTTT. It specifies CASSFTGGTSPLHF.

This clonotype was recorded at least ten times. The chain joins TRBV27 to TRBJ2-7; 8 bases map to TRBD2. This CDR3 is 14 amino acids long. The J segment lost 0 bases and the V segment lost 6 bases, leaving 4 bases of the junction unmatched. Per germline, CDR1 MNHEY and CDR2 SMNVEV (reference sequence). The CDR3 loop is CASRSSGSSYEQYF. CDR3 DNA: TGTGCCAGCAGGTCCAGCGGGAGCTCCTACGAGCAGTACTTC.

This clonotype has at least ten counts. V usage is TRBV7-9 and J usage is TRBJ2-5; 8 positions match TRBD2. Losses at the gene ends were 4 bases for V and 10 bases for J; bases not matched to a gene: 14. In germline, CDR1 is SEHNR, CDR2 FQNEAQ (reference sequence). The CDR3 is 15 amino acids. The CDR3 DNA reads TGTGCCAGCAGCTCCCCGCTGAGGGGCGGGAGGATCCAGTACTTC. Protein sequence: CASSSPLRGGRIQYF.

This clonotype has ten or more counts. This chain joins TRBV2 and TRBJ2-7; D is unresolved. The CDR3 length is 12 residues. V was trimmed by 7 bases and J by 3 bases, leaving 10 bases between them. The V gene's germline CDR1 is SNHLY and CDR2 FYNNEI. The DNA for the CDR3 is TGTGCCAGCAATGGGCCAGTCTACGAGCAGTACTTC. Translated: CASNGPVYEQYF.

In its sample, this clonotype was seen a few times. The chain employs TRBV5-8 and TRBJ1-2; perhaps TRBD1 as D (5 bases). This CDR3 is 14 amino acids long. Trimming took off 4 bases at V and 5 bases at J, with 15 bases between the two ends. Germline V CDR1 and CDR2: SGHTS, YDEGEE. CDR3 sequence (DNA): TGTGCCAGCAGCCCCAGTGGGGGATTATATGGCTACACCTTC. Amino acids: CASSPSGGLYGYTF.

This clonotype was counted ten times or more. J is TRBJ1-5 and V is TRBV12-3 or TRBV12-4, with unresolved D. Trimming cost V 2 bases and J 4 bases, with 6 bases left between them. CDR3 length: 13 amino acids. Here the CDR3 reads CASSLTMNQPQHF. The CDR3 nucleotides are TGTGCCAGCAGTTTAACCATGAATCAGCCCCAGCATTTT.

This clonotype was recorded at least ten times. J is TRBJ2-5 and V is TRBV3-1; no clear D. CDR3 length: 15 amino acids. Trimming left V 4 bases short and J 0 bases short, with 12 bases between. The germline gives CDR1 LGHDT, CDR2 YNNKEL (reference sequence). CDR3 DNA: TGTGCCAGCAGCCGTCTCAGGATGTACCAAGAGACCCAGTACTTC. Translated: CASSRLRMYQETQYF.